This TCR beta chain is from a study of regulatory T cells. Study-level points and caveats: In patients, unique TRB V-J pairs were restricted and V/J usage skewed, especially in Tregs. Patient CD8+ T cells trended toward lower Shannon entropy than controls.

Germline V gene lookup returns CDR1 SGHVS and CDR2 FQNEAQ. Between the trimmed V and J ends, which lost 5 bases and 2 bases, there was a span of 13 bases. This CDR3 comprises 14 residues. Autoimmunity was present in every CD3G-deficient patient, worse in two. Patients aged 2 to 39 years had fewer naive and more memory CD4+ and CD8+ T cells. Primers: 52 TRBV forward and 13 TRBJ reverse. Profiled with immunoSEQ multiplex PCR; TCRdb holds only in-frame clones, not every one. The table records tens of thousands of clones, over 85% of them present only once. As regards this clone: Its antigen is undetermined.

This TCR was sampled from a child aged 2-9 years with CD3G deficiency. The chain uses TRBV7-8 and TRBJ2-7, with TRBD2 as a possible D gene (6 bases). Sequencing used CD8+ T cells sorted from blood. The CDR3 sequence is CASSPDGTPYEQYF. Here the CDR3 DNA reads TGTGCCAGCAGCCCGGACGGGACTCCCTACGAGCAGTACTTC. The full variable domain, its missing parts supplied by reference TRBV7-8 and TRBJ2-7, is GAGVSQSPRYKVAKRGQDVALRCDPISGHVSLFWYQQALGQGPEFLTYFQNEAQLDKSGLPSDRFFAERPEGSVSTLKIQRTQQEDSAVYLCASSPDGTPYEQYFGPGTRLTVT.